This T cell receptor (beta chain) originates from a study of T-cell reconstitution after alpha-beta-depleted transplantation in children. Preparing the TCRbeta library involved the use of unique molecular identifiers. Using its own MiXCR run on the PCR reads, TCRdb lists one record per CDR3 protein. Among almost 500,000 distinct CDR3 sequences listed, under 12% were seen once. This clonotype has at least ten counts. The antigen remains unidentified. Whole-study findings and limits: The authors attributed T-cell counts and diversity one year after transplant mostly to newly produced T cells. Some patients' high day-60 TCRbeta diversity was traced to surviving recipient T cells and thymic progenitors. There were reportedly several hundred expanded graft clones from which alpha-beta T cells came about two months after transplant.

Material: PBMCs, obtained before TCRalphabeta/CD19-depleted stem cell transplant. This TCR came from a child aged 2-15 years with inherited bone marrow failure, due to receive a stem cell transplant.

As DNA, the CDR3 is TGTGCCAGCAGCTTGGACCCGACTAGCGCGAGGCGCGAGCAGTACTTC. The encoded protein is CASSLDPTSARREQYF. This chain connects TRBV5-5 to TRBJ2-7; TRBD2 aligns across 8 bases. Germline-derived CDR1 and CDR2 are SGHKS and YYEKEE (reference sequence). The junction had 11 bases not matched to a gene; V was cut back by 0 bases and J by 6 bases. The CDR3 totals 16 residues.